This T cell receptor beta chain was identified in a study of blood T cell repertoires in COVID-19 (dated by TCRdb to 2020 to 2022). Regarding the complete study: Samples covering the acute and convalescent phases of COVID-19 were provided by collaborators in the United States, Italy and Spain. The material from the prospective study consisted of cDNA or gDNA derived from T cells, B-cell-depleted T cells, or PBMCs. Deeply sampled blood TCRbeta repertoires from subjects exposed to, actively infected with, or recovered from COVID-19 were included in the dataset. The repertoires were made available in a free public database intended to serve as a resource for research on the immune response to SARS-CoV-2. Samples came from the ongoing ImmuneRACE study (first 160 participants) plus 1,254 subjects from 6 global collaborators. A de-identified subject ID, COVID-19 status, age in years and sex were almost always included in the sample metadata. Where available, HLA class I and class II types were taken from metadata supplied by the sample provider and were not determined by assay-based typing.

Points on this clone: It lacks a known antigen. It has no much larger one-base neighbor in the sample; base qualities were not kept.

The immunoSEQ Assay, a bias-controlled multiplex PCR, was used to amplify TCRbeta CDR3 regions from genomic DNA. In the source study's methods: Within the assay, amplification of reference gene primers was used to estimate how many nucleated cells each sample contained. To quantify the absolute abundance of each unique TCRbeta CDR3 rearrangement, sequence reads were collapsed and filtered. Productive Simpson clonality was computed per sample as the square root of Simpson's diversity index over productive rearrangements. Entries here come from immuneACCESS through TCRdb and include only in-frame sequences with V and J called. Some clones fail to appear in such tables; in the studies checked, an unresolved V gene covers under half of the shortfall, and the cause of the remainder is unknown. V, J and clone size were drawn from that table, and D and trimming were deduced from the DNA. This sample comprises about 410,000 clones, 86% of them detected only once. The ten biggest clones cover under 1.5% of the sample.

The full study reports these points: The quantity of clinical and demographic metadata differed by source and by participant and was supplied without curation.

Whole blood was collected in K2EDTA tubes by collaborating institutions according to the institutions' own protocols. For TCRbeta analysis, collaborator samples were shipped as frozen whole blood, as isolated PBMCs, or as DNA extracted from either sample type. CDR1 and CDR2 (MNHEY, SMNVEV) derive from the germline V gene (reference sequence). V lost 6 bases and J lost 4 bases; the stretch between them is 15 bases long. The CDR3, cysteine through phenylalanine, is 14 amino acids long. Kept here is only the CDR3 DNA, which spans 42 bases and is read in frame from base 1. The chain uses TRBV27 and TRBJ1-2; no D gene is confidently identified. This receptor was obtained from a woman under 40 with active or convalescent COVID-19. Sequencing was done on a sample of peripheral blood. CDR3 reads: CASRPPGSSYGYTF. The sequence in DNA is TGTGCCAGCAGACCCCCTGGGAGTTCCTATGGCTACACCTTC.